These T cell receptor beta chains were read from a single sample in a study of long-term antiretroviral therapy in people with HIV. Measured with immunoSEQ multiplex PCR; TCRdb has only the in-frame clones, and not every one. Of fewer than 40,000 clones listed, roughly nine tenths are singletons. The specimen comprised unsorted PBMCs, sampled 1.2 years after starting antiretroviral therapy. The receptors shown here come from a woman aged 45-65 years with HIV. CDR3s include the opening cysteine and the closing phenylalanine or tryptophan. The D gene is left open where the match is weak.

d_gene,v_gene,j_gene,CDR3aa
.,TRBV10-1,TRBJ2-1,CASSGWTRGDNEQFF
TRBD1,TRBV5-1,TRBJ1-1,CASSPRQGATEAFF
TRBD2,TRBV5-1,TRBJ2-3,CASSLLAGGQRNTQYF
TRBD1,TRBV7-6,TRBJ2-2,CASSLLGTGLTAGELFF
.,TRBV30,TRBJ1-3,CAWTAGGNTIYF
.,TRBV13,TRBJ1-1,CASSLAGAGAFF
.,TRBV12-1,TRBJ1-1,CASSYLYNGECTEAFF
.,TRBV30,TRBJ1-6,CAWGGEYNSPLHF
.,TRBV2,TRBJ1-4,CASSYTGFREKLFF
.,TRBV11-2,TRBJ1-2,CASSRLGGYGYTF
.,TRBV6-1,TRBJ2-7,CASSEQGSSYEQYF
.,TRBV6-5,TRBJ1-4,CASSYGTPNEKLFF
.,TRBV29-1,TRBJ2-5,CSVEGTQETQYF
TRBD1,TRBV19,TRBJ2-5,CASSTRDRELSETQYF
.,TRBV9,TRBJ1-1,CASSVGAMNTEAFF
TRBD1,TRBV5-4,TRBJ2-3,CASSSPGQADYTQYF
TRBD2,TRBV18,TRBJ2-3,CASSPRFRAGGDTDTQYF
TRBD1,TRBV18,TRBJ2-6,CASSPGAAGGYSGANVLTF
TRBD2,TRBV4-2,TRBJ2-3,CASSQDPSSGGASDTQYF
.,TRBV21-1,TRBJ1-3,CASSKARIKTSGNTIYF
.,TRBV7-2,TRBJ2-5,CASSSTLHGGLGETQYF
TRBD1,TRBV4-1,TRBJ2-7,CASSHPGGLREQYF
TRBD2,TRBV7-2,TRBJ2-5,CASSWPRIGLAKETQYF
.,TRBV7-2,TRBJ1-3,CASSQIVTGNTIYF
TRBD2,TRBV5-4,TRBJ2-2,CASSLPELAGGPVTGELFF
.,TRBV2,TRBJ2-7,CASSGSTASYEQYF
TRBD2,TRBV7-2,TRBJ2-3,CASSLEAGESDTQYF
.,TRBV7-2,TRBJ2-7,CASSPGIPYEQYF
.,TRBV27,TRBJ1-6,CASSGYRDNSPLHF
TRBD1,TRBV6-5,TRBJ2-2,CASKTGGTGELFF
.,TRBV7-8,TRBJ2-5,CASSLVSTETQYF
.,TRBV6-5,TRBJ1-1,CASTFRVGTEAFF